The 21 T cell receptor beta chains below all came from one sample that was sequenced in a study of beta chain features in type 1 diabetes. The authors reverse transcribed all of the isolated RNA, so sequencing captured expressed TCRB transcripts. The table came from immunoSEQ multiplex PCR; TCRdb's copy has only in-frame clones and leaves some out. The table records 900,000 or so clones, around a sixth of them present only once. Sequenced material: naive CD4+ T cells from blood. The receptors here all came from a young woman in good health.

This chain joins TRBV6-6 and TRBJ1-5; D not resolved. This CDR3 has 11 amino acids. V was clipped by 0 bases and J by 8 bases, with 2 bases between them. Germline V gene sequence: CDR1 MNHNY, CDR2 SVGAGI (reference sequence). The CDR3 reads CASSYSEPQHF. The CDR3 DNA follows: TGTGCCAGCAGTTACTCAGAGCCCCAGCATTTT.

This chain connects TRBV29-1 to TRBJ1-1; D remains ambiguous. Germline CDR1 SQVTM, CDR2 ANQGSEA. Trimming left V 2 bases short and J 1 base short, with 11 bases between. CDR3 size: 14 residues. The CDR3 loop is CSVEPLAGNTEAFF. DNA for the CDR3: TGCAGCGTTGAACCCCTGGCGGGGAACACTGAAGCTTTCTTT.

There are a few counts of this clone. This chain joins TRBV29-1 and TRBJ2-1, with D possibly called TRBD1 or TRBD2 (6 bases each). CDR1 is SQVTM, CDR2 ANQGSEA, per germline. There are 12 residues in the CDR3. V was trimmed by 3 bases and J by 9 bases, leaving 12 bases between them. In DNA, the CDR3 is TGCAGCGTTGAGCGTCGGGGGCGTGAGCAGTTCTTC. It is translated as CSVERRGREQFF.

CDR3 DNA sequence: TGTGCCAGCAGCTTAGTCCCGACAGGGTACGGCTACACCTTC. Protein sequence: CASSLVPTGYGYTF. This rearrangement joins TRBV7-2 to TRBJ1-2; TRBD1 agrees at 7 bases. The length of the CDR3 is 14 residues. CDR1 SGHTA and CDR2 FQGNSA come from the germline V gene. With V trimmed by 1 base and J by 8 bases, 7 bases remained unmatched.

This clone was counted between two and nine times. The CDR3 sequence is CASSLESLYEQYF. The CDR3 coding sequence is TGCGCCAGCAGCTTGGAAAGTCTCTACGAGCAGTACTTC. The rearrangement joins TRBV5-1 to TRBJ2-7; D call uncertain. The CDR3 totals 13 residues. V was cut by 0 bases and J by 3 bases, with 7 bases left in between. Germline loops: CDR1 SGHRS, CDR2 YFSETQ. Using reference TRBV5-1 and TRBJ2-7 for the parts outside the CDR3, the full variable domain is KAGVTQTPRYLIKTRGQQVTLSCSPISGHRSVSWYQQTPGQGLQFLFEYFSETQRNKGNFPGRFSGRQFSNSRSEMNVSTLELGDSALYLCASSLESLYEQYFGPGTRLTVT.

This chain links TRBV10-2 with TRBJ2-1; 15 bases line up with TRBD2. CDR3 length: 16 residues. Per the germline V gene, CDR1 is WSHSY and CDR2 is SAAADI. Trimming cost V 8 bases and J 8 bases; bases outside gene matches: 10. The CDR3 loop is CASSKSGTSGRYEQFF. As DNA, the CDR3 is TGCGCCAGCTCTAAGTCTGGGACTAGCGGGAGGTATGAGCAGTTCTTC.

This clone was detected a few times. This chain joins TRBV7-2 and TRBJ1-1, with D possibly matching TRBD1 (5 bases). Between the trimmed V and J ends, which lost 5 bases and 2 bases, there was a span of 15 bases. The CDR3 loop spans 15 amino acids. The germline gives CDR1 SGHTA, CDR2 FQGNSA. The CDR3 DNA sequence: TGTGCCAGCAGCCCTTGGCGGACACCCAACACTGAAGCTTTCTTT. Translating it yields CASSPWRTPNTEAFF.

The sample holds a few counts of this clone. The chain uses TRBV7-8 and TRBJ2-1; 11 nucleotides line up with TRBD2. With 4 bases clipped from V and 2 bases from J, the junction kept 1 base outside the gene matches. This CDR3 is built from 15 residues. Germline V CDR1 and CDR2: SGHVS, FQNEAQ. As DNA, the CDR3 is TGTGCCAGCAGCTCGGGACTAGCGGCCTACAATGAGCAGTTCTTC. Protein product: CASSSGLAAYNEQFF.

This rearrangement joins TRBV11-2 to TRBJ2-1; tentative D call: TRBD1 (6 bases). CDR1 is SGHAT, CDR2 FQNNGV, per germline. V was trimmed by 2 bases and J by 2 bases, leaving 10 bases between them. The CDR3 spans 15 residues. The CDR3 sequence is CASSLSRTAYNEQFF. In DNA, the CDR3 is TGTGCCAGCAGCTTATCCCGGACAGCCTACAATGAGCAGTTCTTC.

This clone was counted a few times. The V call is TRBV28, the J call TRBJ2-5; D is ambiguous. This CDR3 has 14 amino acids. The germline V gene encodes CDR1 MDHEN and CDR2 SYDVKM. With 5 bases removed from V and 0 bases from J, the gap between germline ends came to 10 bases. CDR3: CASSPPEDQETQYF. The CDR3 nucleotides are TGTGCCAGCAGTCCCCCCGAAGACCAAGAGACCCAGTACTTC.

V gene TRBV18 combines with J gene TRBJ2-5; D possibly corresponds to TRBD2 (5 bases). The CDR3 loop spans 14 amino acids. Trimming removed 8 bases at V and 1 base at J, with 14 bases between. Germline lookup yields CDR1 KGHSH and CDR2 LQKENI. This chain's CDR3 is CASAPGGFQETQYF. In nucleotides, the CDR3 is TGTGCCAGCGCCCCCGGAGGTTTCCAAGAGACCCAGTACTTC.

The chain uses TRBV27 and TRBJ1-2; 8 bases line up with TRBD1. The germline V gene encodes CDR1 MNHEY and CDR2 SMNVEV (reference sequence). The CDR3 runs 12 residues. V gave up 7 bases and J gave up 7 bases; unmatched junction bases: 5. The chain's CDR3 is CASIYDRGGYTF. CDR3 in DNA: TGTGCCAGCATCTATGACAGGGGTGGCTACACCTTC.

The chain uses TRBV11-2 and TRBJ2-5; D remains unclear. Trimming left V 5 bases short and J 6 bases short, with 13 bases between. The germline V gene has CDR1 SGHAT and CDR2 FQNNGV. CDR3 length: 13 amino acids. The CDR3 loop reads CASSRNLVKTQYF. The CDR3 DNA follows: TGTGCCAGCAGCCGTAATTTGGTGAAGACCCAGTACTTC.

This clone was seen more than once but under ten times. CDR3 in amino acids: CASSPPFTAIRETQYF. The CDR3 coding sequence is TGTGCCAGCTCACCACCGTTCACGGCTATAAGGGAGACCCAGTACTTC. The chain links TRBV18 to TRBJ2-5, with unresolved D. Between the trimmed V and J ends, which lost 0 bases and 5 bases, there was a span of 16 bases. The germline gives CDR1 KGHSH, CDR2 LQKENI. CDR3 length: 16 residues.

This clone was seen a few times. The CDR3 DNA reads TGTGCCAGCAGCTTGAGCGGGATGGTAACGGCAGATACGCAGTATTTT. Encoded protein: CASSLSGMVTADTQYF. V and J are TRBV7-2 and TRBJ2-3; 7 bases match TRBD2. The CDR3 runs 16 residues. CDR1 is SGHTA and CDR2 is FQGNSA in the germline V gene. V gave up 3 bases and J gave up 4 bases; unmatched junction bases: 10.

A note on this clone: The same CDR3 is also encoded by other DNA sequences in this sample. The chain couples TRBV18 to TRBJ2-1; D gene ambiguous. Trimming took off 4 bases at V and 4 bases at J, with 8 bases between the two ends. The germline V gene encodes CDR1 KGHSH and CDR2 LQKENI. The CDR3 sequence is 13 residues long. The CDR3 reads CASSLSVYNEQFF. The CDR3 DNA sequence: TGTGCCAGCTCACTAAGTGTATACAATGAGCAGTTCTTC.

The rearrangement links TRBV5-8 to TRBJ2-1; D uncertain. Trimming stripped 0 bases from V and 2 bases from J, with 15 bases between. The germline CDR1 and CDR2 sequences are SGHTS and YDEGEE. This CDR3 has 17 amino acids. The CDR3 spells CASSLGSRAGTYNEQFF. CDR3 bases: TGTGCCAGCAGCTTGGGGTCTCGGGCTGGCACCTACAATGAGCAGTTCTTC.

The chain carries TRBV18 and TRBJ1-2; 7 positions match TRBD1. V trimming: 3 bases; J trimming: 8 bases; junction bases outside the gene matches: 6. The CDR3 has 13 amino acids. CDR1 KGHSH and CDR2 LQKENI come from the germline V gene. CDR3 DNA: TGTGCCAGCTCACCCGAGACAGGGAGAGGCTACACCTTC. Its translation: CASSPETGRGYTF.

This clone was recorded a few times. The chain recombines TRBV13 with TRBJ2-5, with a weak D call TRBD2 (5 bases). Per the germline V gene, CDR1 is PRHDT and CDR2 is FYEKMQ (reference sequence). V lost 2 bases to trimming and J lost 3 bases, with 7 bases between them. The CDR3 covers 13 residues. CDR3 sequence: CASSLLLEETQYF. The DNA of the CDR3 is TGTGCCAGCAGCTTATTACTAGAAGAGACCCAGTACTTC. The whole variable domain, filled in from reference TRBV13 and TRBJ2-5, reads AAGVIQSPRHLIKEKRETATLKCYPIPRHDTVYWYQQGPGQDPQFLISFYEKMQSDKGSIPDRFSAQQFSDYHSELNMSSLELGDSALYFCASSLLLEETQYFGPGTRLLVL.

V and J are TRBV7-2 and TRBJ2-2, with 10 bases identical to TRBD2. The CDR3 loop spans 17 amino acids. Trimming cost V 5 bases and J 6 bases; bases outside gene matches: 12. CDR1 is SGHTA, CDR2 FQGNSA, per germline. In DNA form, the CDR3 reads TGTGCCAGCAGCCCCCCGGCTAGCGGGAGTACTGCCGGGGAGCTGTTTTTT. Its protein product is CASSPPASGSTAGELFF.

There are a few counts of this clone. V usage is TRBV19 and J usage is TRBJ2-7; 8 nucleotides match TRBD1. Germline V lookup: CDR1 LNHDA, CDR2 SQIVND (reference sequence). V shed 4 bases, J shed 3 bases, and the junction held 8 bases outside the gene matches. This CDR3 region has 15 residues. CDR3 bases: TGTGCCAGTAGTAATTACCGGGACAGGAGCTACGAGCAGTACTTC. It encodes CASSNYRDRSYEQYF. The full variable domain, in which reference TRBV19 and TRBJ2-7 provide the parts outside the CDR3, is DGGITQSPKYLFRKEGQNVTLSCEQNLNHDAMYWYRQDPGQGLRLIYYSQIVNDFQKGDIAEGYSVSREKKESFPLTVTSAQKNPTAFYLCASSNYRDRSYEQYFGPGTRLTVT.